This TCR beta chain derives from a study of T cells in Graves' hyperthyroidism and ophthalmopathy. Diagnostic assessment was based on clinical symptoms, serum thyroxine and TRAb, thyroid ultrasound and orbital computed tomography. Around 10 ml fresh peripheral blood yielded the PBMCs. This clonotype showed up many times. As yet, its antigen is unknown. General study points: In blood, most of the thyroid clonotypes expanded above 0.001 were also present.

Amplified TCR beta CDR3 regions came from RNA transcripts. The primer set for the first-round RT-PCR of the TCR CDR3 was HTBI. TCRdb passed the multiplex PCR reads through MiXCR, listing each CDR3 protein once. The sample has about 600,000 distinct CDR3 sequences, 14% seen once. The ends were cut back, 2 bases at V and 0 bases at J, with 8 bases in the middle. CDR1 is MNHEY and CDR2 is SVGEGT in the germline V gene. The CDR3 is 14 amino acids. The chain combines TRBV6-2 or TRBV6-3 with TRBJ2-7; D unresolved. The specimen sequenced was blood. The sequence was obtained from a young woman with Graves' ophthalmopathy. CDR3 in amino acids: CASSYGAASYEQYF. CDR3 nucleotide sequence: TGTGCCAGCAGTTACGGTGCAGCCTCCTACGAGCAGTACTTC.